Listed below are T cell receptor beta chains from one sample, sequenced in a study of blood T cell repertoires in COVID-19. Measured with immunoSEQ multiplex PCR; TCRdb has only the in-frame clones, and not every one. The table includes about 180,000 clones, approximately 85% detected once. The sequenced sample consisted of PBMCs or T cells enriched from blood (not recorded which). These receptors were taken from a woman in her twenties or thirties who had recovered from COVID-19. Each CDR3 is given with its conserved first and last residue. The D gene is left open where the match is weak. Clone size appears in some rows only: once, few, many, or a class for an expanded clone.

clone_size: -; j_call: TRBJ2-1; d_call: TRBD2; v_call: TRBV10-2; cdr3_nt: TGCGCCAGCAGGCCAGAAAGGACTAGCGGGAGTGAGCAGTTCTTC; cdr3_aa: CASRPERTSGSEQFF
clone_size: -; j_call: TRBJ2-7; d_call: TRBD2; v_call: TRBV27; cdr3_nt: TGTGCCAGCAGTCTGACTAGCGGGACCAAGTACTTC; cdr3_aa: CASSLTSGTKYF
clone_size: -; j_call: TRBJ2-1; d_call: TRBD2; v_call: TRBV2; cdr3_nt: TGTGCCAGCAGTGAAGCGCCGTGGCTAGCGGGAGACCATGAGCAGTTCTTC; cdr3_aa: CASSEAPWLAGDHEQFF
clone_size: -; j_call: TRBJ2-7; d_call: -; v_call: TRBV27; cdr3_nt: TGTGCCAGCAGTTCCCTCCGGAGAGAGCAGTACTTC; cdr3_aa: CASSSLRREQYF
clone_size: -; j_call: TRBJ1-5; d_call: -; v_call: TRBV27; cdr3_nt: TGTGCCAGCAGTTTATCACACCGCAATCAGCCCCAGCATTTT; cdr3_aa: CASSLSHRNQPQHF
clone_size: -; j_call: TRBJ2-7; d_call: -; v_call: TRBV28; cdr3_nt: TGTGCCAGCAGTTTAGGAGTATTCAGCTACGAGCAGTACTTC; cdr3_aa: CASSLGVFSYEQYF
clone_size: -; j_call: TRBJ2-7; d_call: TRBD2; v_call: TRBV29-1; cdr3_nt: TGCAGCGTTGATCTAGCGGGAGGTCACGAGCAGTACTTC; cdr3_aa: CSVDLAGGHEQYF
clone_size: -; j_call: TRBJ2-3; d_call: TRBD2; v_call: TRBV20-1; cdr3_nt: TGCAGTGCTAGTCCCCCGTGGGAGTCTAGCGGGCGCTACACAGATACGCAGTATTTT; cdr3_aa: CSASPPWESSGRYTDTQYF
clone_size: -; j_call: TRBJ2-4; d_call: TRBD2; v_call: TRBV7-2; cdr3_nt: TGTGCCAGCAGCACACTAGCGGGAGGCAAAAACATTCAGTACTTC; cdr3_aa: CASSTLAGGKNIQYF
clone_size: -; j_call: TRBJ2-6; d_call: -; v_call: TRBV19; cdr3_nt: TGTGCCAGTAGTATAGGAACTAGTGGGGCCAACGTCCTGACTTTC; cdr3_aa: CASSIGTSGANVLTF
clone_size: -; j_call: TRBJ2-7; d_call: TRBD1; v_call: TRBV28; cdr3_nt: TGTGCCAGCAGTTTGGGACAGGAAGTAAAAGACTCCTACGAGCAGTACTTC; cdr3_aa: CASSLGQEVKDSYEQYF
clone_size: -; j_call: TRBJ2-7; d_call: -; v_call: TRBV5-6; cdr3_nt: TGTGCCAGCAGCTCGGTCGGGAGCTGGCCCCACGAGCAGTACTTC; cdr3_aa: CASSSVGSWPHEQYF
clone_size: -; j_call: TRBJ1-2; d_call: TRBD1; v_call: TRBV5-6; cdr3_nt: TGTGCCAGCAGCTTGAGAGGACAGGGGGGACATGGCTACACCTTC; cdr3_aa: CASSLRGQGGHGYTF
clone_size: -; j_call: TRBJ1-2; d_call: TRBD1; v_call: TRBV27; cdr3_nt: TGTGCCAGCAGTCCACAGGGGCCAGTTGGCTACACCTTC; cdr3_aa: CASSPQGPVGYTF
clone_size: -; j_call: TRBJ1-5; d_call: -; v_call: TRBV5-1; cdr3_nt: TGCGCCAGCAGCTTGGAGGGGTTTGGCAATCAGCCCCAGCATTTT; cdr3_aa: CASSLEGFGNQPQHF
clone_size: -; j_call: TRBJ1-1; d_call: -; v_call: TRBV4-1; cdr3_nt: TGCGCCAGCAGCCAAGGCGGACTGCGAACGAACACTGAAGCTTTCTTT; cdr3_aa: CASSQGGLRTNTEAFF
clone_size: -; j_call: TRBJ2-7; d_call: TRBD1; v_call: TRBV9; cdr3_nt: TGTGCCAGCAGCGTAGTAACAGGGGGTGAGCAGTACTTC; cdr3_aa: CASSVVTGGEQYF
clone_size: -; j_call: TRBJ2-2; d_call: TRBD1; v_call: TRBV7-2; cdr3_nt: TGTGCCAGCAGCTTATTCCCAGGGGGGAACACCGGGGAGCTGTTTTTT; cdr3_aa: CASSLFPGGNTGELFF
clone_size: -; j_call: TRBJ1-5; d_call: -; v_call: TRBV6-6; cdr3_nt: TGTGCCAGCAGTTACCGCGGAGATCAGCCCCAGCATTTT; cdr3_aa: CASSYRGDQPQHF
clone_size: -; j_call: TRBJ1-1; d_call: -; v_call: TRBV11-2; cdr3_nt: TGTGCCAGCAGCTTAGTGGGCCAGGGGTCAATGGCTTTCTTT; cdr3_aa: CASSLVGQGSMAFF
clone_size: once; j_call: TRBJ2-7; d_call: TRBD2; v_call: TRBV5-1; cdr3_nt: TGCGCCAGCAGCTGGGGACTAGCGGAGGACTACGAGCAGTACTTC; cdr3_aa: CASSWGLAEDYEQYF
clone_size: few; j_call: TRBJ1-1; d_call: -; v_call: TRBV10-3; cdr3_nt: TGTGCCATCAGTGAGTTTGACAGCCACACCTACACTGAAGCTTTCTTT; cdr3_aa: CAISEFDSHTYTEAFF
clone_size: -; j_call: TRBJ2-5; d_call: TRBD1; v_call: TRBV25-1; cdr3_nt: TGTGCCAGCAGTGAAGGGGGCAGGGGGCCTGAGACCCAGTACTTC; cdr3_aa: CASSEGGRGPETQYF
clone_size: -; j_call: TRBJ2-2; d_call: -; v_call: TRBV28; cdr3_nt: TGTGCCAGCAGTCCCGGACAACCCGGGGAGCTGTTTTTT; cdr3_aa: CASSPGQPGELFF
clone_size: -; j_call: TRBJ2-3; d_call: -; v_call: TRBV6-4; cdr3_nt: TGTGCCAGCAGTGAGGGGGCCGGGGATACGCAGTATTTT; cdr3_aa: CASSEGAGDTQYF
clone_size: -; j_call: TRBJ2-2; d_call: -; v_call: TRBV18; cdr3_nt: TGTGCCAGCTCTCGCCTTGACAGCATCTGGGCGAACACCGGGGAGCTGTTTTTT; cdr3_aa: CASSRLDSIWANTGELFF
clone_size: -; j_call: TRBJ2-1; d_call: -; v_call: TRBV3-1/TRBV3-2; cdr3_nt: TGTGCCAGCAGCCAAAAGGGGGTGCTCTACAATGAGCAGTTCTTC; cdr3_aa: CASSQKGVLYNEQFF
clone_size: -; j_call: TRBJ1-5; d_call: -; v_call: TRBV7-2; cdr3_nt: TGTGCCAGCAGCTTCCACAGGGAGCTTTATAGCAATCAGCCCCAGCATTTT; cdr3_aa: CASSFHRELYSNQPQHF
clone_size: once; j_call: TRBJ2-7; d_call: TRBD1; v_call: TRBV6-5; cdr3_nt: TGTGCCAGCAGTCGACCCGACAGGGTTTCTGACGAGCAGTACTTC; cdr3_aa: CASSRPDRVSDEQYF